Presented here are 16 T cell receptor beta chains from one specimen sequenced in a study of cytomegalovirus exposure and HLA in healthy donors. With 60 Vbeta and 13 Jbeta primers, the PCR was carried out. Here immunoSEQ multiplex PCR was the method, and the copy in TCRdb shows in-frame clones only, minus some. The table has around 120,000 clones, nearly 85% seen once. The sequencing input was PBMCs. The source is a boy younger than 18 in good health and CMV-seronegative.

This chain joins TRBV27 and TRBJ2-7, with 10 bases aligning to TRBD1. CDR3 length equals 15 residues. Germline V gives CDR1 MNHEY, CDR2 SMNVEV (reference sequence). V dropped 4 bases and J dropped 3; count of bases not matched to a gene: 6. CDR3 nucleotides: TGTGCCAGCAGTTCCCGGGACAGGGGTTTCTACGAGCAGTACTTC. As protein: CASSSRDRGFYEQYF.

This clone was found a few times. V usage is TRBV19 and J usage is TRBJ1-1; D is ambiguous. CDR3 length equals 13 residues. Germline CDR1 reads LNHDA; CDR2 reads SQIVND (reference sequence). Trimming cost V 1 base and J 3 bases, with 6 bases left between them. The CDR3 is CASSIVRDTEAFF. CDR3 in DNA: TGTGCCAGTAGTATAGTGCGGGACACTGAAGCTTTCTTT.

The chain is built from TRBV7-2 and TRBJ2-1, with TRBD1 identical over 8 bases. This CDR3 has 15 residues. V dropped 5 bases and J dropped 1; count of bases not matched to a gene: 4. CDR1 and CDR2 (germline): SGHTA, FQGNSA. The CDR3 bases are TGTGCCAGCAGCCAAACAGGGGGGTCCTACAATGAGCAGTTCTTC. Translating gives CASSQTGGSYNEQFF.

The chain combines TRBV6-5 with TRBJ1-2, with 8 bases matching TRBD1. The J segment lost 7 bases and the V segment lost 2 bases, leaving 9 bases of the junction unmatched. Germline values: CDR1 MNHEY, CDR2 SVGAGI. This CDR3 spans 15 amino acids. Here the CDR3 reads CASSYRKAGGAGYTF. Written as DNA, the CDR3 is TGTGCCAGCAGTTACAGGAAGGCAGGGGGCGCTGGCTACACCTTC.

This chain connects TRBV6-5 to TRBJ1-1, with 8 bases matching TRBD1. The CDR3 is 15 amino acids. The V and J ends lost 2 bases and 5 bases, in that order; junction bases with no gene match: 7. Germline-derived CDR1 and CDR2 are MNHEY and SVGAGI. CDR3 in DNA: TGTGCCAGCAGTTACGCAAGGACAGGGAGGACTGAAGCTTTCTTT. Its translation is CASSYARTGRTEAFF.

This sequence joins TRBV5-1 and TRBJ2-7, with a possible D match to TRBD1 (5 bases). Looked up from germline, CDR1 is SGHRS and CDR2 is YFSETQ. The CDR3 loop spans 15 amino acids. Deletions cut 0 bases from V and 1 base from J, with 11 bases between. Here the CDR3 DNA reads TGCGCCAGCAGCTTGGCCGAAAGGGGTTCCTACGAGCAGTACTTC. Encoded protein: CASSLAERGSYEQYF.

There are a few counts of this clone. J is TRBJ2-5 and V is TRBV19; a weak D match, TRBD2 (6 bases). Trimming cost V 6 bases and J 2 bases, with 10 bases left between them. Germline V lookup: CDR1 LNHDA, CDR2 SQIVND (reference sequence). This CDR3 comprises 13 residues. The CDR3 DNA is TGTGCCAGTAGCAACGGGAGACAAGAGACCCAGTACTTC. As protein: CASSNGRQETQYF.

The V call is TRBV19, the J call TRBJ1-2; 7 bases align to TRBD1. Germline V gene lookup returns CDR1 LNHDA and CDR2 SQIVND (reference sequence). The ends lost 5 bases at V and 2 bases at J; junction bases unmatched: 2. The CDR3 spans 13 residues. This chain's CDR3 is CASSQQGNYGYTF. The CDR3, as DNA: TGTGCCAGTAGTCAACAGGGGAACTATGGCTACACCTTC. The full variable domain, in which reference TRBV19 and TRBJ1-2 provide the parts outside the CDR3, is DGGITQSPKYLFRKEGQNVTLSCEQNLNHDAMYWYRQDPGQGLRLIYYSQIVNDFQKGDIAEGYSVSREKKESFPLTVTSAQKNPTAFYLCASSQQGNYGYTFGSGTRLTVV.

The chain recombines TRBV6-1 with TRBJ1-2, with a weak D call TRBD1 (5 bases). The CDR3 loop spans 10 amino acids. Trimming took off 8 bases at V and 8 bases at J, with 9 bases between the two ends. The germline gives CDR1 MNHNS, CDR2 SASEGT. The CDR3 DNA sequence: TGTGCCAGCGGGAGGGACGGCTACACCTTC. Encoded protein: CASGRDGYTF.

The V call is TRBV6-5, the J call TRBJ2-4, with D perhaps matching TRBD1 (5 bases). Deletions cut 0 bases from V and 15 bases from J, with 9 bases between. Germline V gene lookup returns CDR1 MNHEY and CDR2 SVGAGI. This CDR3 spans 11 amino acids. CDR3 sequence: CASSYSGRAYF. The DNA of the CDR3 is TGTGCCAGCAGTTACTCTGGCAGGGCGTACTTC.

The chain couples TRBV6-1 to TRBJ1-4; 10 positions match TRBD1. This CDR3 spans 14 amino acids. Per germline, CDR1 MNHNS and CDR2 SASEGT. V was pared by 6 bases and J by 7 bases, with 5 bases of the junction left unmatched. Written as DNA, the CDR3 is TGTGCCAGCAGGGGGACAGGGGTTACTGAAAAACTGTTTTTT. This translates into CASRGTGVTEKLFF.

The J gene is TRBJ2-3, the V gene TRBV6-4; D remains unclear. The CDR3 is 16 amino acids. In germline, CDR1 is MRHNA, CDR2 SNTAGT. Trimming shortened V by 0 bases and J by 0 bases, and 10 bases separated the two germline ends. The CDR3 region is CASSDSGSASTDTQYF. CDR3 DNA sequence: TGTGCCAGCAGTGACTCTGGAAGCGCAAGCACAGATACGCAGTATTTT.

The chain recombines TRBV5-6 with TRBJ1-2, with D tentatively TRBD1 (5 bases). V shed 5 bases and J shed 2 bases, with 19 bases lying between them. CDR1 is SGHDT, CDR2 YYEEEE, per germline. This CDR3 has 16 residues. The CDR3 loop is CASSLIAGTYNYGYTF. DNA of the CDR3: TGTGCCAGCAGTCTCATCGCCGGGACTTACAACTATGGCTACACCTTC.

The rearrangement joins TRBV18 to TRBJ2-1; TRBD2 aligns across 8 bases. The CDR3 loop spans 16 amino acids. J lost 4 bases, V lost 3 bases, and 8 bases had no gene match. Per the germline V gene, CDR1 is KGHSH and CDR2 is LQKENI. Written as DNA, the CDR3 is TGTGCCAGCTCACCCCGAGCGGGGGAACCGTACAATGAGCAGTTCTTC. Its protein is CASSPRAGEPYNEQFF.

The chain uses TRBV6-1 and TRBJ2-1; 11 bases line up with TRBD2. Germline assignment: CDR1 MNHNS and CDR2 SASEGT. The CDR3 runs 18 residues. Losses at the gene ends were 2 bases for V and 3 bases for J; bases not matched to a gene: 9. This CDR3 is CASSELIGTSGVYNEQFF. The CDR3 DNA sequence: TGTGCCAGCAGTGAACTTATAGGGACTAGCGGCGTCTACAATGAGCAGTTCTTC.

The chain couples TRBV7-2 to TRBJ2-2; D is unclear. CDR3 length equals 15 residues. Trimming removed 2 bases at V and 2 bases at J, with 9 bases between. In germline, CDR1 is SGHTA, CDR2 FQGNSA. This CDR3 reads CASSLSRVNTGELFF. In DNA form, the CDR3 reads TGTGCCAGCAGCTTATCCCGAGTCAACACCGGGGAGCTGTTTTTT.